The source of this TCR beta chain is a study of OX40 agonist ivuxolimab in advanced cancers. A note on the overall study: Ivuxolimab, which targeted the costimulatory receptor OX40 (CD134), was an agonistic, fully human IgG2 monoclonal antibody. Prior anti-PD-1, anti-PD-L1 or anti-CTLA-4 therapy was permitted, and checkpoint inhibitors had been received by roughly 40% of dose-escalation patients. The purpose of peripheral TCRbeta sequencing was to test whether ivuxolimab changed TCR sequence diversity and led to clonal T-cell expansion. Partial responses occurred in three dose-escalation patients, of whom one had hepatocellular carcinoma and two had cutaneous melanoma. Of the approximately 50 patients in dose escalation, about 20 had hepatocellular carcinoma, roughly 15 had melanoma, 9 had renal cell carcinoma and 9 had head and neck cancer. In the dose-escalation cohort, 65% to 90% of patients were male, and the mean age was roughly 60 years, with a range of about 23 to 90. Intravenous ivuxolimab was administered to patients every 2 weeks at six dose levels: 0.01, 0.1, 0.3, 1.5, 3 and 10 mg/kg. The monotherapy dose-escalation portion (N ≈ 55 patients) of the phase I ivuxolimab trial is reported in the paper. The study at large found these results: Clonal expansion of both CD4+ and CD8+ blood T cells was observed from baseline to week 6 at doses 0.1 to 3.0 mg/kg. After ivuxolimab, expanded clones were on average more numerous among CD8+ T cells than among CD4+ T cells. The antigen specificity of the peripheral T cells that underwent clonal expansion was not determined. Partial responders in the 0.1-3.0 mg/kg groups had among the lowest normalized peripheral clonal expansion, especially among CD8+ T cells. Low levels of normalized T-cell clonal expansion were also seen in some nonresponding patients.

For sequencing of the TCRbeta CDR3 region, genomic DNA was extracted from the sorted cells. The immunoSEQ Assay was used to sequence the TCRbeta CDR3 regions. In TCRdb, the immuneACCESS table is reduced to in-frame sequences with V and J assigned. These tables do not hold every clone; where another copy was compared, an unresolved V gene accounts for under half, and the others remain unexplained. Counted in this sample were about 20,000 clones; roughly 84% of them appeared once. The leading ten clones occupy around 4% of the sample. Patients with a history of autoimmune disease or receiving systemic immunosuppression were excluded from the trial. Peripheral blood for TCR sequencing was collected from all dose cohorts at baseline, on cycle 4 day 1, and on cycle 7 day 1. The samples were taken from a phase I, first-in-human, multicenter, open-label dose-escalation trial of ivuxolimab. Adults with locally advanced or metastatic head and neck squamous cell, hepatocellular, melanoma or renal cell carcinoma were enrolled in the trial. Before TCR sequencing, CD4+ T cells and CD8+ T cells from peripheral blood were sorted into separate populations.

The germline V gene specifies SGHRS as CDR1 and YFSETQ as CDR2. At the junction V is shortened by 4 bases and J by 5 bases; bases outside the gene matches: 1. The CDR3, cysteine through phenylalanine, is 12 amino acids long. Solely the CDR3 DNA is kept, with 36 bases framed from the first base. As for this clone: Its antigen specificity is not known. No qualities accompany the bases; no much larger clone lies one base away.

In this chain, TRBV5-1 is recombined with TRBJ1-2; 8 central bases correspond to TRBD1. The clonotype originates from an adult with an advanced solid tumor such as melanoma, head and neck, liver or kidney cancer. Sequences were derived from CD4+ or CD8+ T cells sorted from blood, sampled in a trial of the OX40 agonist ivuxolimab. The CDR3: CASSRTGYGYTF. The DNA sequence is given as TGCGCCAGCAGCAGGACAGGGTATGGCTACACCTTC.